This TCR beta chain is drawn from a study of blood T cell repertoires in COVID-19. The repertoire was sequenced with immunoSEQ multiplex PCR; TCRdb's copy has only in-frame clones and lacks some. The sample contains about 240,000 clones, roughly four fifths of which appear only once. CDR1 is LGHNA, CDR2 YSLEER, per germline. The CDR3 sequence is 17 residues long. Trimming took 0 bases from V and 4 from J, leaving 18 bases between them. This rearrangement joins TRBV4-3 to TRBJ2-5; maybe TRBD1 (7 bases). This receptor was identified in an older woman with acute or convalescent COVID-19. The sample was peripheral blood. The CDR3 DNA reads TGCGCCAGCAGCCAAGATCTTGGGGCAGGGGGGAGAGAGACCCAGTACTTC. Translating gives CASSQDLGAGGRETQYF.